The present entry profiles one T cell receptor beta chain with its context. The data were taken from a study of blood T cell repertoires in COVID-19. Study context: The study drew acute and convalescent COVID-19 samples from the United States, Italy and Spain. T cells, B-cell-depleted T cells, or PBMCs provided the cDNA or gDNA that served as material.

In the authors' workflow: Scientists estimated how many nucleated cells there were by amplifying reference gene primers. Generated by immunoSEQ multiplex PCR, the TCRdb table keeps only in-frame clones and is missing some. That table is the source of V, J and clone size, and D and trimming were worked out from the DNA. Among some 160,000 clones, around 82% were seen once, and the ten largest hold around 2.1%. This CDR3 contains 16 residues. CDR1 and CDR2 from the germline V gene are MRHNA and SNTAGT. Germline trimming cut 2 bases from V and 7 bases from J; bases unmatched to any gene: 5. The chain employs TRBV6-4 and TRBJ2-2; 12 bases are shared with TRBD1. Sequencing input: peripheral blood. The TCR sequence derives from a woman older than 75 with acute or convalescent COVID-19. The CDR3: CASSDRDRGPIGELFF. As DNA, the CDR3 is TGTGCCAGCAGTGACAGGGACAGGGGGCCGATCGGGGAGCTGTTTTTT.